The 10 T cell receptor beta chains reported below all come from one sample, sequenced in a study of low-dose radiotherapy and immunotherapy resistance in tumors. Time point described: after trial treatment. Treatment in this sample: LDRT plus nivolumab, ipilimumab, low-dose cyclophosphamide and aspirin (RACIN trial). Alpha and beta chains were covered, as first-strand cDNA relied on TRAV- and TRBV-specific primers. The authors amplified TCRs for 20 to 25 PCR cycles with a constant-region primer and a V-primer adapter. A single record per CDR3 protein comes from TCRdb applying MiXCR to the reads. Among about 39,000 distinct CDR3 sequences, roughly 20% were seen once, and the ten largest hold 9.2%. The specimen comprised PBMCs, sampled after low-dose radiotherapy plus immunotherapy. The receptors here all came from a female donor with ovarian cancer.

This clonotype came up many times. The J gene is TRBJ2-2, the V gene TRBV6-2 or TRBV6-3; D perhaps matches TRBD2 (6 bases). CDR3 length equals 15 residues. Trimming took off 5 bases at V and 5 bases at J, with 15 bases between the two ends. CDR1 and CDR2 (germline): MNHEY, SVGEGT. The CDR3 DNA is TGTGCCAGCAGTGCAGCGGGCCGTGGGACCGGGGAGCTGTTTTTT. Its protein is CASSAAGRGTGELFF.

The chain has TRBV12-3 or TRBV12-4 and TRBJ1-2; 8 positions agree with TRBD1. This CDR3 spans 14 amino acids. Trimming cost V 6 bases and J 4 bases; bases outside gene matches: 7. The chain's CDR3 is CASRADRGGYGYTF. The CDR3 nucleotides read TGTGCCAGCAGGGCTGACAGGGGCGGCTATGGCTACACCTTC.

There are many counts of this clonotype. This sequence joins TRBV29-1 and TRBJ2-5, with D possibly being TRBD1 or TRBD2 (5 bases each). This CDR3 contains 15 residues. The germline V and J ends were trimmed by 5 bases and 2 bases, with 18 bases remaining between them. Germline V lookup: CDR1 SQVTM, CDR2 ANQGSEA. CDR3: CSVSPSGRLQETQYF. Written as DNA, the CDR3 is TGCAGCGTTTCTCCCTCGGGGCGGTTACAAGAGACCCAGTACTTC. Drawing the rest from reference TRBV29-1 and TRBJ2-5, the complete variable domain is SAVISQKPSRDICQRGTSLTIQCQVDSQVTMMFWYRQQPGQSLTLIATANQGSEATYESGFVIDKFPISRPNLTFSTLTVSNMSPEDSSIYLCSVSPSGRLQETQYFGPGTRLLVL.

There are many counts of this clonotype. The V and J genes are TRBV20-1 and TRBJ1-6; the D is unclear. This CDR3 region has 12 residues. V lost 3 bases and J lost 14, with 14 bases in between. CDR1 and CDR2 from the germline V gene are DFQATT and SNEGSKA (reference sequence). In DNA form, the CDR3 reads TGCAGTGCTAGGACGGGCTGGGCGGCCCTCCACTTT. Protein: CSARTGWAALHF.

In the case of this clonotype: A single base is all that separates this from a far larger clone, so a read error is likely. V and J are TRBV5-1 and TRBJ2-1; possibly TRBD1 or TRBD2 for D (6 bases each). Deletions cut 4 bases from V and 10 bases from J, with 21 bases between. The CDR3 consists of 15 residues. Germline V lookup: CDR1 SGHRS, CDR2 YFSETQ. The CDR3 nucleotides read TGCGCCAGCAGCACCTACCTCACGGGGGCCTACGAGCAGTTCTTC. This encodes CASSTYLTGAYEQFF.

This clonotype was seen ten or more times. The chain links TRBV10-3 to TRBJ2-3; D not certain. V gave up 3 bases and J gave up 2 bases, with 3 bases separating them. Germline CDR1 is ENHRY and CDR2 is SYGVKD. The CDR3 covers 12 residues. The CDR3 DNA reads as TGTGCCATCAGTGATCCCACAGATACGCAGTATTTT. Translating it yields CAISDPTDTQYF.

This clonotype was seen more than once but under ten times. A much larger clone differs from this one at a single base, so this may be a read error. The chain is built from TRBV27 and TRBJ2-1; D call uncertain. There are 12 residues in the CDR3. V dropped 8 bases and J dropped 4 bases, with 9 bases sitting between them. Germline assignment: CDR1 MNHEY and CDR2 SMNVEV (reference sequence). The CDR3 is CASGKGYNEQFF. DNA of the CDR3: TGTGCCAGCGGAAAGGGTTACAATGAGCAGTTCTTC.

The sample holds a few counts of this clonotype. CDR3 DNA sequence: TGCGCCAGCAGCTTGGCCCCGGCGGGAGGGCGAAATGAGCAGTTCTTC. Encoded protein: CASSLAPAGGRNEQFF. The chain uses TRBV5-1 and TRBJ2-1; 9 bases line up with TRBD2. Germline CDR1 reads SGHRS; CDR2 reads YFSETQ. The CDR3 covers 16 residues. The junction had 8 bases not matched to a gene; V was cut back by 0 bases and J by 7 bases.

The chain joins TRBV28 to TRBJ2-1; 13 bases match TRBD2. The V segment lost 3 bases and the J segment 6 bases; nucleotides outside the gene matches: 14. The CDR3 has 19 residues. Germline-derived CDR1 and CDR2 are MDHEN and SYDVKM. Here the CDR3 DNA reads TGTGCCAGCAGTTTCATATCTCTCCGACTAGCGGGAGGAGGCAATGAGCAGTTCTTC. Its protein is CASSFISLRLAGGGNEQFF. The full variable domain, its missing parts supplied by reference TRBV28 and TRBJ2-1, is DVKVTQSSRYLVKRTGEKVFLECVQDMDHENMFWYRQDPGLGLRLIYFSYDVKMKEKGDIPEGYSVSREKKERFSLILESASTNQTSMYLCASSFISLRLAGGGNEQFFGPGTRLTVL.

This clonotype occurred many times. V gene TRBV5-1 combines with J gene TRBJ2-7; 7 bases are shared with TRBD1. With V trimmed by 3 bases and J by 0 bases, 6 bases remained unmatched. The CDR3 totals 15 residues. CDR1 is SGHRS, CDR2 YFSETQ, per germline. CDR3 coding DNA: TGCGCCAGCAGCTACGGGGACAGCAGCTCCTACGAGCAGTACTTC. It yields the protein CASSYGDSSSYEQYF.